Below, 32 T cell receptor beta chains from the same sample are listed, as sequenced in a study of blood T cell repertoires in COVID-19. Profiling relied on immunoSEQ multiplex PCR, and the TCRdb table lists in-frame clones only, not all of them. The table has under 45,000 clones, roughly 88% seen once; the top ten hold 7% to 9%. The sequencing sample was made of peripheral blood. The source of these receptors is a man between 60 and 75 years old with active COVID-19.

The V gene is TRBV5-5, the J gene TRBJ2-7, with 9 bases identical to TRBD1. Unmatched junction bases numbered 3, after V lost 1 base and J lost 1 base. This CDR3 region has 15 residues. Germline CDR1 SGHKS, CDR2 YYEKEE (reference sequence). CDR3 loop: CASSLMGQGSYEQYF. The DNA for the CDR3 is TGTGCCAGCAGCTTGATGGGACAGGGATCCTACGAGCAGTACTTC.

The J gene is TRBJ2-7, the V gene TRBV10-3; 11 nucleotides agree with TRBD2. Germline values: CDR1 ENHRY, CDR2 SYGVKD. J gave up 6 bases and V 0 bases, and 4 bases lay outside the gene matches. CDR3 length: 15 residues. In DNA, the CDR3 is TGTGCCATCAGTGAGTCAAAGACTAGCGGGACCGAGCAGTACTTC. Translating gives CAISESKTSGTEQYF.

This clone is a singleton in its sample. The chain uses TRBV7-9 and TRBJ2-3; TRBD2 agrees at 7 bases. Germline values: CDR1 SEHNR, CDR2 FQNEAQ (reference sequence). The length of the CDR3 is 17 residues. The J segment lost 0 bases and the V segment lost 3 bases, leaving 9 bases of the junction unmatched. CDR3 DNA sequence: TGTGCCAGCAGCTTGCCCCCGTCGGGAGGTAGCACAGATACGCAGTATTTT. Protein sequence: CASSLPPSGGSTDTQYF.

The chain uses TRBV18 and TRBJ2-7; a possible D gene is TRBD1 (7 bases). Germline CDR1 is KGHSH and CDR2 is LQKENI. The CDR3 is made up of 14 amino acids. V was shortened by 10 bases and J by 2 bases, with 18 bases between the two germline ends. Written as DNA, the CDR3 is TGTGCCACTAGCGAGGGACAGCTTGCCTACGAGCAGTACTTC. Its translation: CATSEGQLAYEQYF. Complete variable domain (other parts from reference TRBV18 and TRBJ2-7): NAGVMQNPRHLVRRRGQEARLRCSPMKGHSHVYWYRQLPEEGLKFMVYLQKENIIDESGMPKERFSAEFPKEGPSILRIQQVVRGDSAAYFCATSEGQLAYEQYFGPGTRLTVT.

The rearrangement links TRBV7-2 to TRBJ2-5; D uncertain. The CDR3 loop spans 9 amino acids. The germline V and J ends were trimmed by 11 bases and 6 bases, with 7 bases remaining between them. Germline values: CDR1 SGHTA, CDR2 FQGNSA. The CDR3 DNA sequence: TGTGCCGCAGGCAAGACCCAGTACTTC. As protein: CAAGKTQYF.

The rearrangement links TRBV4-3 to TRBJ1-2; 9 nucleotides line up with TRBD1. This CDR3 comprises 16 residues. The germline V gene encodes CDR1 LGHNA and CDR2 YSLEER. Trimming took 0 bases from V and 7 from J; bases not matched to a gene: 9. DNA of the CDR3: TGCGCCAGCAGCCAAGAAATTTGGACAGGGGATGCTGGCTACACCTTC. The encoded protein is CASSQEIWTGDAGYTF.

Notes on this clone: Other DNA sequences within the sample encode an identical CDR3. V gene TRBV18 combines with J gene TRBJ2-3; 9 nucleotides line up with TRBD1. The CDR3 spans 16 residues. Losses at the gene ends were 3 bases for V and 6 bases for J; bases not matched to a gene: 10. Germline V gives CDR1 KGHSH, CDR2 LQKENI. In nucleotides, the CDR3 is TGTGCCAGCTCACCGATCGGGACAGGGCTAACGGATACGCAGTATTTT. Its protein product is CASSPIGTGLTDTQYF.

The V call is TRBV30, the J call TRBJ1-1; no clear D. The CDR3 has 12 amino acids. Germline lookup yields CDR1 GTSNPN and CDR2 SVGIG (reference sequence). The germline V and J ends were trimmed by 2 bases and 0 bases, with 4 bases remaining between them. CDR3 coding DNA: TGTGCCTGGAGTACAGTGAACACTGAAGCTTTCTTT. It encodes CAWSTVNTEAFF.

Turning to this clone: The sample has other DNA sequences that encode this CDR3 too. This chain connects TRBV7-9 to TRBJ1-2, with TRBD1 matching over 9 bases. Trimming took 5 bases from V and 6 from J; bases not matched to a gene: 10. The CDR3 is 15 residues long. Germline V gives CDR1 SEHNR, CDR2 FQNEAQ (reference sequence). CDR3 in DNA: TGTGCCAGCAGCCGTCAGACAGGGGGGGGCCATGGCTACACCTTC. This gives the protein CASSRQTGGGHGYTF. Using reference TRBV7-9 and TRBJ1-2 for the parts outside the CDR3, the full variable domain is DTGVSQNPRHKITKRGQNVTFRCDPISEHNRLYWYRQTLGQGPEFLTYFQNEAQLEKSRLLSDRFSAERPKGSFSTLEIQRTEQGDSAMYLCASSRQTGGGHGYTFGSGTRLTVV.

The chain links TRBV2 to TRBJ2-7; 10 bases map to TRBD1. Trimming cost V 7 bases and J 6 bases; bases outside gene matches: 15. This CDR3 is 16 amino acids long. Per germline, CDR1 SNHLY and CDR2 FYNNEI. The CDR3: CASKRDRGPSGGEQYF. Written as DNA, the CDR3 is TGTGCCAGCAAGCGGGACAGGGGACCTTCTGGGGGCGAGCAGTACTTC.

The gene calls are TRBV2 and TRBJ1-5, with D possibly TRBD1 on 6 matching bases. Trimming pared 6 bases from V and 7 bases from J, leaving 10 bases between. The V gene's germline CDR1 is SNHLY and CDR2 FYNNEI. CDR3 size: 12 residues. The CDR3 DNA follows: TGTGCCAGCAGCTCAGGGGAACAGCCCCAGCATTTT. Amino acid sequence: CASSSGEQPQHF.

V and J are TRBV5-4 and TRBJ2-1, with D maybe TRBD2 (6 bases). Germline V CDR1 and CDR2: SGHNT, YYREEE (reference sequence). The CDR3 loop spans 14 amino acids. Between the trimmed V and J ends, which lost 4 bases and 4 bases, there was a span of 12 bases. The CDR3 DNA follows: TGTGCCAGCAGCGTGAAGCGGGTATACAATGAGCAGTTCTTC. The encoded protein is CASSVKRVYNEQFF. Drawing the rest from reference TRBV5-4 and TRBJ2-1, the complete variable domain is ETGVTQSPTHLIKTRGQQVTLRCSSQSGHNTVSWYQQALGQGPQFIFQYYREEENGRGNFPPRFSGLQFPNYSSELNVNALELDDSALYLCASSVKRVYNEQFFGPGTRLTVL.

The CDR3 DNA is TGCGCCAGCAGCCTGGACATGATCGGGGAGCTGTTTTTT. Translated: CASSLDMIGELFF. The chain employs TRBV5-1 and TRBJ2-2, with a possible D match to TRBD1 (5 bases). This CDR3 is 13 amino acids long. Germline-derived CDR1 and CDR2 are SGHRS and YFSETQ. V was shortened by 4 bases and J by 7 bases, with 11 bases between the two germline ends.

Here the CDR3 DNA reads TGTGCCAGCAGCTCTAGCCCCGTGGAGCAGTTCTTC. Protein: CASSSSPVEQFF. The rearrangement links TRBV7-9 to TRBJ2-1; tentative D call: TRBD2 (5 bases). Germline loops: CDR1 SEHNR, CDR2 FQNEAQ (reference sequence). The CDR3 covers 12 residues. V lost 4 bases and J 10 bases, leaving 11 bases between the germline ends.

The V gene is TRBV5-4, the J gene TRBJ1-1; D is possibly TRBD1 (5 bases). Trimming pared 0 bases from V and 8 bases from J, leaving 17 bases between. This CDR3 is 15 amino acids long. Germline V gene lookup returns CDR1 SGHNT and CDR2 YYREEE (reference sequence). CDR3 in amino acids: CASSLEGSHPREAFF. CDR3 nucleotides: TGTGCCAGCAGCTTGGAGGGGTCTCACCCCAGGGAAGCTTTCTTT.

This sequence joins TRBV7-9 and TRBJ1-3; D remains unclear. CDR1 and CDR2 (germline): SEHNR, FQNEAQ (reference sequence). The CDR3 length is 19 residues. The germline V and J ends were trimmed by 4 bases and 0 bases, with 22 bases remaining between them. CDR3 amino acids: CASSSRVSTGNISGNTIYF. CDR3 DNA sequence: TGTGCCAGCAGCTCGAGGGTCTCTACGGGCAATATCTCTGGAAACACCATATATTTT.

This chain joins TRBV19 and TRBJ1-1; TRBD1 matches 7 bases. This CDR3 spans 15 amino acids. After removal of 9 bases from V and 0 bases from J, the junction contained 10 bases not matched to a gene. Germline values: CDR1 LNHDA, CDR2 SQIVND (reference sequence). The DNA for the CDR3 is TGTGCCAGCTCCGCCTCGACAGGGTTGAACACTGAAGCTTTCTTT. Translated, it gives CASSASTGLNTEAFF.

A single count supports this clone. The CDR3 DNA reads TGTGCCAGCAGTCAGAACAGGGCCTCCAATGAAAAACTGTTTTTT. Translating it yields CASSQNRASNEKLFF. The chain has TRBV6-5 and TRBJ1-4, with D possibly matching TRBD1 (6 bases). Germline V gene data show CDR1 as MNHEY and CDR2 as SVGAGI. Trimming stripped 5 bases from V and 5 bases from J, with 15 bases between. This CDR3 region has 15 residues.

This chain uses TRBV12-3 or TRBV12-4 with TRBJ2-1; the D gene is possibly TRBD2 (6 bases). Trimming pared 7 bases from V and 9 bases from J, leaving 16 bases between. The CDR3 sequence is 13 residues long. CDR3 protein: CASKVSLGGEQFF. The CDR3 nucleotides are TGTGCCAGCAAGGTCAGTTTGGGGGGTGAGCAGTTCTTC.

V usage is TRBV28 and J usage is TRBJ1-1; possibly TRBD1 for D (5 bases). Trimming stripped 4 bases from V and 6 bases from J, with 15 bases between. Germline values: CDR1 MDHEN, CDR2 SYDVKM. CDR3 length: 14 residues. The CDR3 DNA follows: TGTGCCAGCAGTTCCCCAGGGATCCTGGCTGAAGCTTTCTTT. As protein: CASSSPGILAEAFF.

The V and J genes are TRBV5-8 and TRBJ1-4, with a weak D call TRBD1 (6 bases). CDR1 and CDR2 (germline): SGHTS, YDEGEE. CDR3 length: 14 residues. V was cut by 4 bases and J by 1 base, with 8 bases left in between. In DNA, the CDR3 is TGTGCCAGCAGCAGGGGGGGAACTAATGAAAAACTGTTTTTT. Amino acids: CASSRGGTNEKLFF.

The V and J genes are TRBV5-1 and TRBJ2-7, with a weak D call TRBD2 (6 bases). CDR3 size: 17 residues. The V end was cut by 0 bases, the J end by 0 bases, with 16 bases between. Germline V gives CDR1 SGHRS, CDR2 YFSETQ. CDR3 protein: CASSLGPGRDFSYEQYF. CDR3 in DNA: TGCGCCAGCAGCTTGGGCCCAGGGCGGGACTTCTCCTACGAGCAGTACTTC. Full variable domain (missing parts from reference TRBV5-1 and TRBJ2-7): KAGVTQTPRYLIKTRGQQVTLSCSPISGHRSVSWYQQTPGQGLQFLFEYFSETQRNKGNFPGRFSGRQFSNSRSEMNVSTLELGDSALYLCASSLGPGRDFSYEQYFGPGTRLTVT.

The rearrangement uses TRBV6-5 and TRBJ2-1; D is possibly TRBD1 (5 bases). CDR3 length: 13 residues. V was shortened by 7 bases and J by 6 bases, with 13 bases between the two germline ends. Per germline, CDR1 MNHEY and CDR2 SVGAGI. This CDR3 reads CASISGLSNEQFF. The CDR3 DNA is TGTGCCAGCATTTCAGGGTTATCCAATGAGCAGTTCTTC.

The V call is TRBV27, the J call TRBJ2-7; TRBD1 is a possible D gene (5 bases). The CDR3 is 13 residues long. In germline, CDR1 is MNHEY, CDR2 SMNVEV (reference sequence). V lost 3 bases, J lost 1 base, and 7 bases lay in between. The CDR3 is CASSFQGSYEQYF. CDR3 bases: TGTGCCAGCAGTTTCCAGGGATCCTACGAGCAGTACTTC.

This clone has a handful of counts. The chain combines TRBV5-5 with TRBJ1-2, with 7 positions matching TRBD1. CDR3 length: 15 amino acids. With 2 bases clipped from V and 4 bases from J, the junction kept 8 bases outside the gene matches. CDR1 is SGHKS, CDR2 YYEKEE, per germline (reference sequence). CDR3 in amino acids: CASSFSTGDSYGYTF. The CDR3 nucleotides are TGTGCCAGCAGCTTCAGTACAGGGGATAGCTATGGCTACACCTTC.

The chain uses TRBV11-2 and TRBJ1-2; D is ambiguous. The CDR3 has 15 residues. V dropped 6 bases and J dropped 1 base, with 15 bases sitting between them. The germline gives CDR1 SGHAT, CDR2 FQNNGV. CDR3 bases: TGTGCCAGCAGGGATGGGTATCGGGGTAACTATGGCTACACCTTC. This sequence encodes CASRDGYRGNYGYTF. Filled out from reference TRBV11-2 and TRBJ1-2, the complete variable domain reads EAGVAQSPRYKIIEKRQSVAFWCNPISGHATLYWYQQILGQGPKLLIQFQNNGVVDDSQLPKDRFSAERLKGVDSTLKIQPAKLEDSAVYLCASRDGYRGNYGYTFGSGTRLTVV.

The chain joins TRBV24-1 to TRBJ2-2; 7 bases are shared with TRBD1. V gave up 9 bases and J gave up 4 bases; unmatched junction bases: 13. This CDR3 region has 16 residues. Germline CDR1 and CDR2: KGHDR and SFDVKD. This CDR3 reads CATEPTGERGTGELFF. The CDR3 DNA reads as TGTGCCACCGAACCTACAGGGGAAAGAGGCACCGGGGAGCTGTTTTTT.

V and J are TRBV6-1 and TRBJ1-4; D is unresolved. Trimming shortened V by 2 bases and J by 0 bases, and 7 bases separated the two germline ends. Germline V gene sequence: CDR1 MNHNS, CDR2 SASEGT. The CDR3 runs to 15 residues. CDR3 amino acids: CASSERLATNEKLFF. In nucleotides, the CDR3 is TGTGCCAGCAGTGAAAGGCTAGCAACTAATGAAAAACTGTTTTTT.

The chain couples TRBV5-4 to TRBJ2-2; 9 bases match TRBD1. Per the germline V gene, CDR1 is SGHNT and CDR2 is YYREEE (reference sequence). The CDR3 contains 16 residues. Trimming cost V 4 bases and J 0 bases; bases outside gene matches: 4. As DNA, the CDR3 is TGTGCCAGCAGCGGGGACAGGGATTCGAACACCGGGGAGCTGTTTTTT. Its translation: CASSGDRDSNTGELFF.

In the case of this clone: The junction differs from germline at one of its ends, possibly a read error. The chain combines TRBV9 with TRBJ2-7, with a weak D call TRBD2 (5 bases). This CDR3 contains 11 residues. CDR1 and CDR2 from the germline V gene are SGDLS and YYNGEE. The CDR3 DNA reads TGCCAAGCAGCGGCCTTTTGTGAGCAGTACTTC. Its protein product is CQAAAFCEQYF.

The V and J genes are TRBV21-1 and TRBJ1-3. TRBV21-1 is a recognized pseudogene. This CDR3 region has 15 residues. In nucleotides, the CDR3 is TGTGCCAGCAGCAGGTGGAGGGGATGTGGAAACACCATATATTTT. Its protein product is CASSRWRGCGNTIYF.

The CDR3, as DNA: TGTGCCAGCAGCTTAGTCTCAGCGGGAGCAGATACGCAGTATTTT. Amino acid sequence: CASSLVSAGADTQYF. The chain employs TRBV7-2 and TRBJ2-3; 8 positions match TRBD2. CDR3 size: 15 residues. The V and J ends lost 1 base and 4 bases, in that order; junction bases with no gene match: 4. From germline, CDR1 is SGHTA and CDR2 FQGNSA. Complete variable domain (other parts from reference TRBV7-2 and TRBJ2-3): GAGVSQSPSNKVTEKGKDVELRCDPISGHTALYWYRQSLGQGLEFLIYFQGNSAPDKSGLPSDRFSAERTGGSVSTLTIQRTQQEDSAVYLCASSLVSAGADTQYFGPGTRLTVL.